This passage covers 24 T cell receptor beta chains from one sample sequenced in a study of CD8+CD57+ T cells in acquired aplastic anemia. CDR3 and TCR beta VDJ profiling relied on a genomic DNA template. TCRdb called the reads again in MiXCR, with one record for every CDR3 protein. Among hundreds of thousands of distinct CDR3 sequences listed, around 30% were seen once. All sequencing subjects had displayed CD8+CD57+ cell expansion on flow cytometry. The sequencing input was sorted CD4+, CD8+, or CD8+CD57+ T cells (not recorded which) from PBMCs. The receptors stem from a human donor with aplastic anemia.

The V call is TRBV10-3, the J call TRBJ1-5; 8 bases map to TRBD1. Looked up from germline, CDR1 is ENHRY and CDR2 is SYGVKD. The CDR3 has 15 amino acids. V was clipped by 6 bases and J by 3 bases; unmatched bases: 7. CDR3: CAIREDRASNQPQHF. The CDR3 DNA is TGTGCCATCAGGGAGGACAGGGCCTCCAATCAGCCCCAGCATTTT.

There are many counts of this clonotype. The chain recombines TRBV5-1 with TRBJ1-6; D call uncertain. The ends were cut back, 0 bases at V and 7 bases at J, with 11 bases in the middle. Germline CDR1 is SGHRS and CDR2 is YFSETQ. There are 15 residues in the CDR3. The CDR3 bases are TGCGCCAGCAGCTTGGCGGTGGGAGTGAATTCACCCCTCCACTTT. Translated, it gives CASSLAVGVNSPLHF.

In this sample, this clonotype turned up a few times. A clone one base away is much larger, so this may be a read error. The V gene is TRBV29-1, the J gene TRBJ2-3; a possible D gene is TRBD1 (6 bases). Germline V CDR1 and CDR2: SQVTM, ANQGSEA. The CDR3 runs to 14 residues. CDR3 sequence: CGVQGGYSTDTQYF. The DNA of the CDR3 is TGCGGCGTCCAAGGGGGTTACAGCACAGATACGCAGTATTTT.

The genes are TRBV6-2 or TRBV6-3 and TRBJ2-5; D call uncertain. CDR3 length equals 16 residues. The V gene's germline CDR1 is MNHEY and CDR2 SVGEGT. Trimming took 4 bases from V and 0 from J, leaving 15 bases between them. The CDR3 protein is CASSFHVVYDQETQYF. The CDR3 DNA reads as TGTGCCAGCAGTTTTCACGTTGTTTACGACCAAGAGACCCAGTACTTC.

Only one count was recorded for this clonotype. V is TRBV10-3 and J is TRBJ1-2; D unclear. From germline, CDR1 is ENHRY and CDR2 SYGVKD. V was cut by 2 bases and J by 12 bases, with 10 bases left in between. The CDR3 is made up of 11 amino acids. In DNA, the CDR3 is TGTGCCATCAGTGAGCTTGCGGCAGACACCTTC. This translates into CAISELAADTF.

Only one count was recorded for this clonotype. This may stem from a read error, because a much larger clone lies one nucleotide away. The V gene is TRBV19, the J gene TRBJ1-2, with 7 bases that match TRBD1. V dropped 3 bases and J dropped 4; count of bases not matched to a gene: 14. The CDR3 loop spans 17 amino acids. Germline-derived CDR1 and CDR2 are LNHDA and SQIVND (reference sequence). DNA of the CDR3: TGTGCCAGTAGTATCATTGGGCAGGGGGTTAGGAGCTATGGCTACACCTTC. It translates to CASSIIGQGVRSYGYTF.

This clonotype was seen at least ten times. The chain combines TRBV6-6 with TRBJ2-1, with TRBD2 matching over 8 bases. V was clipped by 4 bases and J by 10 bases; unmatched bases: 9. The CDR3 has 14 residues. CDR1 MNHNY and CDR2 SVGAGI come from the germline V gene (reference sequence). The DNA for the CDR3 is TGTGCCAGCAGTTGGACTAGCTCCCTCTCAGAGCAGTTCTTC. Its protein product is CASSWTSSLSEQFF.

This clonotype was observed a few times. The rearrangement joins TRBV11-1 to TRBJ2-7; TRBD1 aligns across 10 bases. Germline assignment: CDR1 SGHAT and CDR2 FQDESV (reference sequence). Losses at the gene ends were 5 bases for V and 3 bases for J; bases not matched to a gene: 16. The CDR3 has 18 amino acids. In DNA, the CDR3 is TGTGCCAGCAGCCGAGGGGTTACCGGGACAGGGGCCAGCTACGAGCAGTACTTC. Translating it yields CASSRGVTGTGASYEQYF.

The sample holds many counts of this clonotype. The rearrangement joins TRBV20-1 to TRBJ2-7; TRBD2 aligns across 14 bases. Per germline, CDR1 DFQATT and CDR2 SNEGSKA (reference sequence). Germline trimming cut 5 bases from V and 5 bases from J; bases unmatched to any gene: 5. The CDR3 runs to 14 residues. Written as DNA, the CDR3 is TGCAGTGCTGCAGGGACTAGCGGGAGACACGAGCAGTACTTC. Its translation: CSAAGTSGRHEQYF.

This clonotype was seen many times. This sequence joins TRBV19 and TRBJ1-5, with D perhaps TRBD1 (5 bases). This CDR3 region has 13 residues. Germline V gene data show CDR1 as LNHDA and CDR2 as SQIVND (reference sequence). Trimming shortened V by 2 bases and J by 7 bases, and 9 bases separated the two germline ends. The CDR3 nucleotides are TGTGCCAGTAGTATAAGGGGAGGCCAGCCCCAGCATTTT. Its protein product is CASSIRGGQPQHF.

The genes are TRBV14 and TRBJ2-3; D not certain. From germline, CDR1 is SGHDN and CDR2 FVKESK. Trimming left V 0 bases short and J 2 bases short, with 12 bases between. The CDR3 is 16 residues long. The CDR3 DNA follows: TGTGCCAGCAGCCAAGATCTCCACTGGAACACAGATACGCAGTATTTT. It yields the protein CASSQDLHWNTDTQYF.

About this clonotype itself: With a much larger clone just one base away, this may be a read error. J is TRBJ2-6 and V is TRBV19, with D possibly being TRBD2 (7 bases). Germline V lookup: CDR1 LNHDA, CDR2 SQIVND (reference sequence). The length of the CDR3 is 17 residues. V dropped 2 bases and J dropped 4 bases, with 15 bases sitting between them. The CDR3 sequence is CASSIKDGGTGANVLTF. CDR3 coding DNA: TGTGCCAGTAGTATAAAGGACGGGGGGACAGGGGCCAACGTCCTGACTTTC.

This clonotype came up many times. V usage is TRBV19 and J usage is TRBJ1-1, with D unresolved. Germline CDR1 and CDR2: LNHDA and SQIVND (reference sequence). V shed 8 bases and J shed 4 bases, with 5 bases lying between them. This CDR3 spans 10 amino acids. CDR3 protein: CASLTTEAFF. In nucleotides, the CDR3 is TGTGCCAGTCTAACCACTGAAGCTTTCTTT.

In its sample, this clonotype was seen many times. This chain uses TRBV9 with TRBJ1-6; TRBD1 might be the D (6 bases). The V end lost 0 bases, the J end lost 7 bases, and 11 bases lay between the germline ends. CDR3 size: 15 residues. Germline V gene data show CDR1 as SGDLS and CDR2 as YYNGEE. The DNA for the CDR3 is TGTGCCAGCAGCGTAGGTGGACAGAAAAATTCACCCCTCCACTTT. This codes for CASSVGGQKNSPLHF.

The rearrangement links TRBV10-3 to TRBJ1-2; maybe TRBD1 (5 bases). The CDR3 runs 13 residues. Per the germline V gene, CDR1 is ENHRY and CDR2 is SYGVKD. V was cut by 2 bases and J by 6 bases, with 10 bases left in between. The CDR3 DNA sequence: TGTGCCATCAGTGAGGTGACAGCCGATGGCTACACCTTC. Protein sequence: CAISEVTADGYTF.

At least ten counts were recorded for this clonotype. The rearrangement joins TRBV7-2 to TRBJ2-7; 7 bases match TRBD1. Germline assignment: CDR1 SGHTA and CDR2 FQGNSA. The CDR3 contains 15 residues. With 3 bases clipped from V and 2 bases from J, the junction kept 7 bases outside the gene matches. CDR3 DNA: TGTGCCAGCAGCTTTATGGGGCAGGGGGCCTACGAGCAGTACTTC. It yields the protein CASSFMGQGAYEQYF.

The V and J genes are TRBV19 and TRBJ1-2, with D tentatively TRBD1 (6 bases). The CDR3 has 15 amino acids. V shed 9 bases and J shed 6 bases, with 23 bases lying between them. In germline, CDR1 is LNHDA, CDR2 SQIVND (reference sequence). The CDR3 region has the DNA TGTGCCAGCAGCCAAGATTGGGGGCTTTTGGATGGCTACACCTTC. Protein: CASSQDWGLLDGYTF.

Ten or more counts support this clonotype. The rearrangement links TRBV15 to TRBJ2-7, with TRBD2 matching 10 bases. V shed 3 bases, J shed 3 bases, and the junction held 5 bases outside the gene matches. Germline V gene lookup returns CDR1 LNHNV and CDR2 YYDKDF (reference sequence). The CDR3 has 15 amino acids. CDR3 sequence: CATSRVLAGSYEQYF. Written as DNA, the CDR3 is TGTGCCACCAGCAGGGTACTAGCGGGAAGCTACGAGCAGTACTTC.

This clonotype was picked up many times. The chain recombines TRBV7-9 with TRBJ1-2; TRBD1 is a possible D gene (5 bases). This CDR3 has 14 amino acids. Trimming took 1 base from V and 3 from J, leaving 9 bases between them. Germline-derived CDR1 and CDR2 are SEHNR and FQNEAQ (reference sequence). The CDR3 sequence is CASSLVGRDYGYTF. The CDR3 DNA follows: TGTGCCAGCAGCTTAGTTGGCAGGGACTATGGCTACACCTTC.

This clonotype has just a few counts. The V call is TRBV5-1, the J call TRBJ2-2, with D perhaps matching TRBD2 (5 bases). Germline V lookup: CDR1 SGHRS, CDR2 YFSETQ. This CDR3 comprises 14 residues. V lost 4 bases, J lost 4 bases, and 11 bases lay in between. CDR3 region: CASSEGGFTGELFF. The CDR3 coding sequence is TGCGCCAGCAGCGAAGGAGGTTTCACCGGGGAGCTGTTTTTT.

Details on this clonotype: One junction end does not reproduce the germline sequence, and a read error may be involved. The chain joins TRBV10-3 to TRBJ1-2, with a tentative D call TRBD1 (5 bases). Per the germline V gene, CDR1 is ENHRY and CDR2 is SYGVKD. The length of the CDR3 is 15 residues. In nucleotides, the CDR3 is TGTGCCAGCAGTCCCCGGGACTCCGGGCGGCATGGCTACACCTTC. This encodes CASSPRDSGRHGYTF.

This clonotype was seen a few times. The chain employs TRBV20-1 and TRBJ2-5, with D possibly TRBD2 on 5 matching bases. Trimming removed 3 bases at V and 4 bases at J, with 15 bases between. From germline, CDR1 is DFQATT and CDR2 SNEGSKA (reference sequence). The CDR3 has 14 amino acids. The CDR3 loop reads CSASGISDLETQYF. The DNA for the CDR3 is TGCAGTGCTAGCGGGATTAGCGATTTAGAGACCCAGTACTTC.

This clonotype has just a few counts. This chain links TRBV6-1 with TRBJ2-7; 10 positions agree with TRBD1. V lost 5 bases to trimming and J lost 3 bases; unmatched junction nucleotides: 10. Germline CDR1 MNHNS, CDR2 SASEGT. This CDR3 is 16 amino acids long. The CDR3 DNA reads as TGTGCCAGCAGTAGGTCGACCGGGACAGGGGTCTACGAGCAGTACTTC. This sequence encodes CASSRSTGTGVYEQYF.

This clonotype showed up just a few times. This sequence joins TRBV20-1 and TRBJ2-1; the D is unclear. CDR3 length: 10 amino acids. Trimming cost V 3 bases and J 9 bases, with 6 bases left between them. Germline V gene lookup returns CDR1 DFQATT and CDR2 SNEGSKA (reference sequence). The CDR3 reads CSASVGEQFF. The CDR3, as DNA: TGCAGTGCTAGTGTAGGTGAGCAGTTCTTC.